This T cell receptor beta chain was observed in a study of T cells in narcolepsy. Overall study: Healthy controls were enrolled alongside patients with narcolepsy type 1 or type 2. Broader study findings: In some patient and control memory CD4+ samples, autoreactive clones were absent. Autoreactive HCRT-specific and TRIB2-specific clonotypes were marked in same-patient CSF-versus-blood CD4+ comparisons. Blood of same and different patients, but not healthy controls, reportedly held recurring autoreactive clonotypes.

Notes on this clone: What it recognizes is unknown.

With 3 bases removed from V and 0 bases from J, the gap between germline ends came to 13 bases. The V gene's germline CDR1 is MRHNA and CDR2 SNTAGT. CDR3 length: 16 amino acids. TCRdb's table, derived via immunoSEQ multiplex PCR, lists solely in-frame clones and lacks some. The data show tens of thousands of clones, with around 92% seen just once and under 1.4% held by the top ten. The chain recombines TRBV6-4 with TRBJ2-3; D unclear. The sequenced sample was CD45RA- memory CD4+ T cells from PBMCs. The source is a human donor with narcolepsy. The CDR3: CASSEQGGPSTDTQYF. In nucleotides, the CDR3 is TGTGCCAGCAGTGAACAAGGCGGTCCTAGCACAGATACGCAGTATTTT.